The rows below give T cell receptor beta chains drawn from one sample of a study of a mutant IDH1 vaccine in newly diagnosed glioma. Sequencing was performed with immunoSEQ multiplex PCR; in TCRdb, only in-frame clones are kept and a portion is missing. The table has nearly 70,000 clones, 60% to 85% seen once. The sequenced sample was PBMCs, obtained from a glioma patient treated with radiotherapy, temozolomide or both. Every receptor here comes from a man in his fifties with glioma. The CDR3 runs from the conserved cysteine through the conserved F or W. Each record gives: D gene, J gene, V gene, clone size, CDR3 protein, CDR3 DNA. The D gene is left open where the match is weak. Not every row has a clone size; where given, it reads once, few, many or a size class.

d_call: TRBD1; j_call: TRBJ1-1; v_call: TRBV5-1; clone_size: -; cdr3_aa: CASSLDRATEAFF; cdr3_nt: TGCGCCAGCAGCTTAGACAGGGCCACTGAAGCTTTCTTT
d_call: -; j_call: TRBJ2-7; v_call: TRBV5-4; clone_size: -; cdr3_aa: CASSRHGGIRTATSYEQYF; cdr3_nt: TGTGCCAGCAGCCGGCACGGCGGCATAAGGACGGCGACCTCCTACGAGCAGTACTTC
d_call: -; j_call: TRBJ1-2; v_call: TRBV9; clone_size: -; cdr3_aa: CASSVDGQTNYGYTF; cdr3_nt: TGTGCCAGCAGCGTAGACGGACAAACTAACTATGGCTACACCTTC
d_call: -; j_call: TRBJ1-3; v_call: TRBV2; clone_size: -; cdr3_aa: CASSEGPTHNGNTIYF; cdr3_nt: TGTGCCAGCAGTGAGGGACCCACGCATAATGGAAACACCATATATTTT
d_call: -; j_call: TRBJ2-2; v_call: TRBV19; clone_size: -; cdr3_aa: CASSAAGTNTGELFF; cdr3_nt: TGTGCCAGTAGTGCAGCCGGGACAAACACCGGGGAGCTGTTTTTT
d_call: -; j_call: TRBJ1-1; v_call: TRBV15; clone_size: -; cdr3_aa: CATTPVREDEAFF; cdr3_nt: TGTGCCACCACCCCCGTGAGGGAGGATGAAGCTTTCTTT
d_call: -; j_call: TRBJ1-6; v_call: TRBV7-6; clone_size: once; cdr3_aa: CASSVDSGSSPLHF; cdr3_nt: TGTGCCAGCAGCGTGGACAGTGGAAGTTCACCCCTCCACTTT
d_call: -; j_call: TRBJ1-5; v_call: TRBV19; clone_size: -; cdr3_aa: CASSVGPPFNQPQHF; cdr3_nt: TGTGCCAGTAGTGTGGGACCGCCGTTCAATCAGCCCCAGCATTTT
d_call: TRBD2; j_call: TRBJ2-7; v_call: TRBV7-6; clone_size: -; cdr3_aa: CASSLARSGASYEQYF; cdr3_nt: TGTGCCAGCAGCTTAGCAAGGAGCGGGGCTTCCTACGAGCAGTACTTC
d_call: -; j_call: TRBJ1-5; v_call: TRBV19; clone_size: few; cdr3_aa: CASSPQYSNQPQHF; cdr3_nt: TGTGCCAGTAGTCCCCAGTATAGCAATCAGCCCCAGCATTTT
d_call: TRBD2; j_call: TRBJ2-2; v_call: TRBV2; clone_size: -; cdr3_aa: CASRGGTDGELFF; cdr3_nt: TGTGCCAGCCGGGGGGGTACAGACGGGGAGCTGTTTTTT
d_call: TRBD1; j_call: TRBJ1-4; v_call: TRBV7-9; clone_size: -; cdr3_aa: CASSLERGLSEKLFF; cdr3_nt: TGTGCCAGCAGCTTAGAGAGGGGGCTGAGTGAAAAACTGTTTTTT
d_call: -; j_call: TRBJ1-5; v_call: TRBV19; clone_size: -; cdr3_aa: CASRLQDYSNQPQHF; cdr3_nt: TGTGCCAGTAGACTACAGGATTATAGCAATCAGCCCCAGCATTTT
d_call: -; j_call: TRBJ2-7; v_call: TRBV30; clone_size: -; cdr3_aa: CAWSVRDRPYEQYF; cdr3_nt: TGTGCCTGGAGTGTACGTGACAGACCCTACGAGCAGTACTTC
d_call: -; j_call: TRBJ1-2; v_call: TRBV30; clone_size: -; cdr3_aa: CAWSVGTGNYGYTF; cdr3_nt: TGTGCCTGGAGTGTAGGAACAGGGAACTATGGCTACACCTTC
d_call: -; j_call: TRBJ2-5; v_call: TRBV5-4; clone_size: -; cdr3_aa: CASSFSDFQETQYF; cdr3_nt: TGTGCCAGCAGCTTCTCGGACTTTCAAGAGACCCAGTACTTC
d_call: -; j_call: TRBJ2-3; v_call: TRBV5-1; clone_size: -; cdr3_aa: CASSLQSPSTDTQYF; cdr3_nt: TGCGCCAGCAGCCTACAGAGTCCTAGCACAGATACGCAGTATTTT
d_call: -; j_call: TRBJ1-5; v_call: TRBV10-3; clone_size: -; cdr3_aa: CAIGGSEGRQPQHF; cdr3_nt: TGTGCCATCGGGGGGTCGGAGGGCAGGCAGCCCCAGCATTTT
d_call: -; j_call: TRBJ1-2; v_call: TRBV6-5; clone_size: -; cdr3_aa: CASSYEGMGGYTF; cdr3_nt: TGTGCCAGCAGTTACGAAGGCATGGGTGGCTACACCTTC
d_call: -; j_call: TRBJ2-7; v_call: TRBV28; clone_size: -; cdr3_aa: CASTGRFPYEQYF; cdr3_nt: TGTGCCAGCACAGGGCGCTTCCCCTACGAGCAGTACTTC
d_call: -; j_call: TRBJ1-1; v_call: TRBV7-3; clone_size: once; cdr3_aa: CASSAEGGTEAFF; cdr3_nt: TGTGCCAGCAGCGCCGAAGGGGGCACTGAAGCTTTCTTT
d_call: TRBD1; j_call: TRBJ1-4; v_call: TRBV7-9; clone_size: -; cdr3_aa: CASSGDRNNEKLFF; cdr3_nt: TGTGCCAGCAGCGGGGACAGGAATAATGAAAAACTGTTTTTT